This passage covers 12 T cell receptor beta chains from one sample sequenced in a study of spatial heterogeneity in lung cancer. Study conclusions and caveats: In tumors, expanded intratumoral alpha and beta TCR counts tracked mutation counts.

TCRdb independently ran MiXCR on the 5' RACE reads; one entry per CDR3 protein. The sample lists 20,000 to 25,000 distinct CDR3 sequences, about 6.8% occurring once. The sample's time point: sample taken at primary tumor resection. These TCRs are of unknown antigen specificity. The sample in question was lung tumor tissue, obtained at surgery. The receptors were sampled from a male donor with early-stage non-small cell lung cancer.

This clonotype qualifies as medium-sized. The V and J genes are TRBV10-3 and TRBJ2-1; 7 bases agree with TRBD1. The CDR3 is made up of 14 amino acids. From germline, CDR1 is ENHRY and CDR2 SYGVKD. J lost 9 bases, V lost 7 bases, and 12 bases had no gene match. The CDR3 loop reads CAITQTGYRGEQFF. CDR3 nucleotides: TGTGCCATCACCCAGACAGGGTACCGTGGTGAGCAGTTCTTC.

Only a few counts were recorded for this clonotype. V and J are TRBV6-2 or TRBV6-3 and TRBJ2-7; D gene ambiguous. CDR1 MNHEY and CDR2 SVGEGT come from the germline V gene. Trimming pared 7 bases from V and 2 bases from J, leaving 9 bases between. The CDR3 consists of 12 residues. The CDR3 is CASTTGTYEQYF. In nucleotides, the CDR3 is TGTGCCAGCACCACCGGAACCTACGAGCAGTACTTC.

This clonotype has a count of ten or more. The chain has TRBV18 and TRBJ1-3, with D possibly TRBD1 on 6 matching bases. The germline CDR1 and CDR2 sequences are KGHSH and LQKENI. This CDR3 contains 15 residues. V lost 2 bases and J 0 bases, leaving 8 bases between the germline ends. In DNA, the CDR3 is TGTGCCAGCTCACCAAGGACAGTCTCTGGAAACACCATATATTTT. It is translated as CASSPRTVSGNTIYF.

This clonotype was observed at least ten times. The V call is TRBV13, the J call TRBJ1-4; 7 nucleotides align to TRBD1. The germline CDR1 and CDR2 sequences are PRHDT and FYEKMQ (reference sequence). V was clipped by 4 bases and J by 7 bases; unmatched bases: 6. The CDR3 totals 14 residues. The CDR3 nucleotides read TGTGCCAGCAGCTCCCGCCAGGGGGTTGAAAAACTGTTTTTT. It codes for CASSSRQGVEKLFF.

V usage is TRBV30 and J usage is TRBJ2-7, with D perhaps given as TRBD1 or TRBD2 (6 bases each). The CDR3 is 10 residues long. Germline loops: CDR1 GTSNPN, CDR2 SVGIG (reference sequence). The CDR3 nucleotides are TGTGCGGGGGGCTCACGAGGGCAGTACTTC. Its translation: CAGGSRGQYF.

This clonotype showed up many times. V gene TRBV28 combines with J gene TRBJ2-7; no clear D. V gave up 2 bases and J gave up 4 bases, with 9 bases separating them. This CDR3 has 13 amino acids. Per the germline V gene, CDR1 is MDHEN and CDR2 is SYDVKM. This CDR3 is CASSLKLPYEQYF. CDR3 nucleotides: TGTGCCAGCAGTTTAAAACTCCCATACGAGCAGTACTTC.

Many counts were recorded for this clonotype. This rearrangement joins TRBV24-1 to TRBJ2-3; TRBD1 matches at 7 bases. Germline V gives CDR1 KGHDR, CDR2 SFDVKD. The trim removed 5 bases at V and 2 bases at J, leaving 3 bases unmatched. The CDR3 is 14 residues long. CDR3 in DNA: TGTGCCACCAGTGCAACAGGGGCCACAGATACGCAGTATTTT. This encodes CATSATGATDTQYF.

This clonotype has more than one count but fewer than ten. The J gene is TRBJ2-7, the V gene TRBV18; 11 bases line up with TRBD1. V was pared by 2 bases and J by 6 bases, with 0 bases of the junction left unmatched. CDR1 and CDR2 from the germline V gene are KGHSH and LQKENI. The CDR3 has 13 amino acids. The DNA for the CDR3 is TGTGCCAGCTCACCAGGGACAGGGGGCGAGCAGTACTTC. It encodes CASSPGTGGEQYF.

The rearrangement uses TRBV15 and TRBJ2-3; tentatively, D is TRBD1 or TRBD2 (6 bases each). The ends were cut back, 0 bases at V and 8 bases at J, with 12 bases in the middle. CDR3 length equals 14 residues. Germline V gene data show CDR1 as LNHNV and CDR2 as YYDKDF (reference sequence). The DNA for the CDR3 is TGTGCCACCAGCAGAGATAGGGGGGATGGTACGCAGTATTTT. This encodes CATSRDRGDGTQYF.

There are many counts of this clonotype. The chain carries TRBV14 and TRBJ2-1; a weak D match, TRBD1 (5 bases). With 3 bases removed from V and 9 bases from J, the gap between germline ends came to 15 bases. Germline lookup yields CDR1 SGHDN and CDR2 FVKESK. The CDR3 has 14 residues. The CDR3 DNA reads TGTGCCAGCAGCCAGGTGGATAGGGGTGCTGAGCAGTTCTTC. Protein product: CASSQVDRGAEQFF. Complete variable domain (other parts from reference TRBV14 and TRBJ2-1): EAGVTQFPSHSVIEKGQTVTLRCDPISGHDNLYWYRRVMGKEIKFLLHFVKESKQDESGMPNNRFLAERTGGTYSTLKVQPAELEDSGVYFCASSQVDRGAEQFFGPGTRLTVL.

This clonotype occurred many times. The genes are TRBV20-1 and TRBJ2-1, with 9 bases fitting TRBD1. The CDR3 spans 13 residues. Germline CDR1 and CDR2: DFQATT and SNEGSKA (reference sequence). Trimming cost V 4 bases and J 9 bases; bases outside gene matches: 7. CDR3 bases: TGCAGTGCTATGACAGGGGGGCGAAGTGAGCAGTTCTTC. Amino acid sequence: CSAMTGGRSEQFF.

This clonotype was recorded a few times. A junction end diverges from the germline sequence, so it may reflect a read error. This chain connects TRBV5-1 to TRBJ2-1; no firm D call. Per germline, CDR1 SGHRS and CDR2 YFSETQ. This CDR3 has 13 amino acids. CDR3 in amino acids: CASSLALYHEQFF. CDR3 in DNA: TGCGCCAGCAGCTTGGCCCTCTACCATGAGCAGTTCTTC.